The 27 T cell receptor beta chains below come from one sample, sequenced in a study of graft-versus-host responses after intestinal transplantation. Sequencing used immunoSEQ multiplex PCR; TCRdb keeps in-frame clones, though not all of them. The data contain more than 75,000 clones, approximately 90% of them singletons. These receptors' targets are unknown. The sample was unstimulated CD4+ T cells sorted from spleen or lymph node cells, taken before transplant. These receptors came from a human donor who was the organ donor for an intestinal transplant.

The chain joins TRBV5-1 to TRBJ2-7; the match to TRBD2 covers 13 bases. V was pared by 0 bases and J by 6 bases, with 3 bases of the junction left unmatched. This CDR3 is 15 amino acids long. Germline CDR1 SGHRS, CDR2 YFSETQ. The CDR3 coding sequence is TGCGCCAGCAGCTTGGGGGGGACTAGCGGGACCGAGCAGTACTTC. Translation gives CASSLGGTSGTEQYF.

This clone has a handful of counts. This chain connects TRBV7-9 to TRBJ2-7, with 9 bases lining up with TRBD1. This CDR3 comprises 14 residues. Looked up from germline, CDR1 is SEHNR and CDR2 is FQNEAQ (reference sequence). With 5 bases clipped from V and 2 bases from J, the junction kept 4 bases outside the gene matches. CDR3 nucleotides: TGTGCCAGCAGCATTAGGACAGGGGCCTACGAGCAGTACTTC. Translation gives CASSIRTGAYEQYF.

The sample holds one count of this clone. V gene TRBV27 combines with J gene TRBJ2-5; the match to TRBD2 covers 11 bases. The germline V gene encodes CDR1 MNHEY and CDR2 SMNVEV (reference sequence). The CDR3 is made up of 16 amino acids. J lost 5 bases, V lost 5 bases, and 10 bases had no gene match. As DNA, the CDR3 is TGTGCCAGCAGTGTAGCGGGAGGGCAGTCTTATGAGACCCAGTACTTC. Translation gives CASSVAGGQSYETQYF.

The chain uses TRBV11-2 and TRBJ2-5, with a tentative D call TRBD2 (6 bases). The CDR3 is 13 residues long. Germline CDR1 is SGHAT and CDR2 is FQNNGV. Deletions cut 5 bases from V and 4 bases from J, with 11 bases between. CDR3: CASSRDSRETQYF. The CDR3 nucleotides read TGTGCCAGCAGCCGGGACTCTCGAGAGACCCAGTACTTC.

This chain joins TRBV10-2 and TRBJ2-7, with TRBD2 matching over 11 bases. Per germline, CDR1 WSHSY and CDR2 SAAADI. V gave up 4 bases and J gave up 0 bases; unmatched junction bases: 8. The CDR3 is made up of 17 amino acids. In DNA form, the CDR3 reads TGCGCCAGCAGTGGGTTAGCGGGAGGGCCAACCTCCTACGAGCAGTACTTC. Residues: CASSGLAGGPTSYEQYF.

The rearrangement joins TRBV4-1 to TRBJ2-7; D possibly corresponds to TRBD1 (6 bases). Deletions cut 0 bases from V and 5 bases from J, with 23 bases between. CDR3 length: 18 amino acids. CDR1 MGHRA and CDR2 YSYEKL come from the germline V gene. The CDR3 is CASSQEETGPFSSNEQYF. CDR3 DNA sequence: TGCGCCAGCAGCCAAGAAGAGACAGGCCCCTTCTCATCCAACGAGCAGTACTTC.

This sequence joins TRBV27 and TRBJ2-7, with TRBD1 matching 7 bases. The CDR3 has 15 amino acids. The germline CDR1 and CDR2 sequences are MNHEY and SMNVEV (reference sequence). V was pared by 1 base and J by 3 bases, with 6 bases of the junction left unmatched. CDR3 amino acids: CASSLYPGTDYEQYF. The DNA of the CDR3 is TGTGCCAGCAGTTTATACCCGGGGACAGACTACGAGCAGTACTTC.

The chain uses TRBV5-8 and TRBJ2-5, with D tentatively TRBD2 (6 bases). The length of the CDR3 is 16 residues. CDR1 and CDR2 (germline): SGHTS, YDEGEE. The V and J ends lost 4 bases and 5 bases respectively, with 21 bases between them. The CDR3 sequence: CASSGPQRAGRETQYF. DNA for the CDR3: TGTGCCAGCAGCGGCCCGCAGCGGGCTGGAAGGGAGACCCAGTACTTC.

This chain joins TRBV7-9 and TRBJ2-2; maybe TRBD1 (5 bases). V was shortened by 3 bases and J by 4 bases, with 12 bases between the two germline ends. Germline V CDR1 and CDR2: SEHNR, FQNEAQ (reference sequence). The CDR3 contains 15 residues. DNA for the CDR3: TGTGCCAGCAGCTTGGGCAGGGTGGGCACCGGGGAGCTGTTTTTT. This gives the protein CASSLGRVGTGELFF.

This chain uses TRBV6-5 with TRBJ2-7; 8 nucleotides line up with TRBD1. The V and J ends lost 6 bases and 1 base, in that order; junction bases with no gene match: 8. Germline loops: CDR1 MNHEY, CDR2 SVGAGI. The length of the CDR3 is 15 residues. The CDR3 region has the DNA TGTGCCAGCAGAAAGGACAGGGATCCTTCCTACGAGCAGTACTTC. Translating gives CASRKDRDPSYEQYF.

V usage is TRBV15 and J usage is TRBJ1-4; D possibly corresponds to TRBD1 (6 bases). The germline V gene has CDR1 LNHNV and CDR2 YYDKDF (reference sequence). The CDR3 has 15 residues. V lost 3 bases, J lost 4 bases, and 12 bases lay in between. The chain's CDR3 is CATSRETGINEKLFF. The CDR3 DNA follows: TGTGCCACCAGCAGGGAGACAGGCATTAATGAAAAACTGTTTTTT.

The chain couples TRBV7-3 to TRBJ1-2; 7 bases are a match to TRBD1. Germline V CDR1 and CDR2: SGHTA, FQGTGA. The trim removed 5 bases at V and 8 bases at J, leaving 8 bases unmatched. The CDR3 has 13 residues. DNA of the CDR3: TGTGCCAGCAGCCAAGGGGGCGGTGAAGGCTACACCTTC. This translates into CASSQGGGEGYTF.

As for this clone: At one end, the junction sequence differs from germline, possibly due to a read error. J is TRBJ2-3 and V is TRBV23-1; D gene ambiguous. TRBV23-1 is filed as an ORF, its function uncertain. This CDR3 has 15 amino acids. CDR3 sequence (DNA): TGCACCAGCAGTCCCAAACGAACTAGCACAGATACGCAGTATTTT. Amino acids: CTSSPKRTSTDTQYF.

V and J are TRBV28 and TRBJ2-7; TRBD1 matches 11 bases. The germline gives CDR1 MDHEN, CDR2 SYDVKM. V was pared by 4 bases and J by 2 bases, with 13 bases of the junction left unmatched. This CDR3 spans 18 amino acids. The CDR3 loop is CASSSYSEAGQGAYEQYF. CDR3 nucleotides: TGTGCCAGCAGTTCATACTCCGAGGCGGGACAGGGGGCCTACGAGCAGTACTTC.

V usage is TRBV18 and J usage is TRBJ2-7; possible D gene TRBD1, 6 bases. Germline V gene sequence: CDR1 KGHSH, CDR2 LQKENI. The CDR3 is 14 residues long. The V end was cut by 4 bases, the J end by 0 bases, with 10 bases between. The DNA for the CDR3 is TGTGCCAGCTCACTAGGACAGTACTCCTACGAGCAGTACTTC. It codes for CASSLGQYSYEQYF.

The V gene is TRBV18, the J gene TRBJ2-5; perhaps TRBD2 as D (6 bases). The J call is doubtful: the DNA matches TRBJ2-7 better. Germline V CDR1 and CDR2: KGHSH, LQKENI. This CDR3 contains 15 residues. CDR3 DNA sequence: TGTGCCAGCTCAGCGGGACTGATAGTTTCCTACGAGCAGTACTTC. This translates into CASSAGLIVSYEQYF.

The gene calls are TRBV18 and TRBJ2-7; 8 bases are shared with TRBD1. The CDR3 sequence is 14 residues long. Germline lookup yields CDR1 KGHSH and CDR2 LQKENI. With V trimmed by 2 bases and J by 2 bases, 2 bases remained unmatched. Here the CDR3 DNA reads TGTGCCAGCTCACCAGTGACAGGGGCCTACGAGCAGTACTTC. It codes for CASSPVTGAYEQYF.

J is TRBJ1-5 and V is TRBV9, with TRBD1 identical over 7 bases. CDR1 and CDR2 (germline): SGDLS, YYNGEE. The CDR3 contains 20 residues. With V trimmed by 2 bases and J by 4 bases, 21 bases remained unmatched. The CDR3 DNA reads TGTGCCAGCAGCGTTCCCATAATTTTGCAGGGGGAATCCCTTAATCAGCCCCAGCATTTT. Its protein is CASSVPIILQGESLNQPQHF.

This chain links TRBV28 with TRBJ2-5; possible D gene TRBD2, 6 bases. The CDR3 covers 17 residues. Per the germline V gene, CDR1 is MDHEN and CDR2 is SYDVKM. V gave up 4 bases and J gave up 2 bases, with 20 bases separating them. The DNA for the CDR3 is TGTGCCAGCAGTTCCTCCCGGGACTTTCGTCGACAAGAGACCCAGTACTTC. Protein: CASSSSRDFRRQETQYF.

The V gene is TRBV5-4, the J gene TRBJ1-4; no clear D gene. The CDR3 runs to 15 residues. Trimming removed 4 bases at V and 6 bases at J, with 16 bases between. In germline, CDR1 is SGHNT, CDR2 YYREEE (reference sequence). The CDR3 here is CASSRRGLGHEKLFF. The CDR3, as DNA: TGTGCCAGCAGCAGAAGAGGATTGGGTCATGAAAAACTGTTTTTT.

V is TRBV5-6 and J is TRBJ1-2; 8 bases fit TRBD1. Germline CDR1 and CDR2: SGHDT and YYEEEE. The V segment lost 5 bases and the J segment 6 bases; nucleotides outside the gene matches: 6. The CDR3 contains 13 residues. The CDR3 loop is CASRNTGGDGYTF. In nucleotides, the CDR3 is TGTGCCAGCAGGAATACAGGGGGGGATGGCTACACCTTC.

This clone was counted a single time. The rearrangement uses TRBV5-1 and TRBJ2-2; the match to TRBD2 covers 7 bases. V trimming: 6 bases; J trimming: 2 bases; junction bases outside the gene matches: 10. The germline V gene encodes CDR1 SGHRS and CDR2 YFSETQ. CDR3 length: 16 residues. The CDR3 here is CASKWGTSDNTGELFF. The DNA of the CDR3 is TGCGCCAGCAAATGGGGAACTAGCGATAACACCGGGGAGCTGTTTTTT.

The V gene is TRBV10-3, the J gene TRBJ2-1; tentatively, D is TRBD2 (6 bases). Trimming stripped 2 bases from V and 7 bases from J, with 21 bases between. From germline, CDR1 is ENHRY and CDR2 SYGVKD. The CDR3 sequence is 17 residues long. CDR3 loop: CAISEMHSSGSPNEQFF. For the CDR3, the DNA is TGTGCCATCAGTGAGATGCACAGTAGCGGTTCGCCTAATGAGCAGTTCTTC.

This chain links TRBV19 with TRBJ2-1; 8 bases line up with TRBD1. This CDR3 is 13 amino acids long. Germline V gives CDR1 LNHDA, CDR2 SQIVND (reference sequence). J was trimmed by 9 bases and V by 6 bases; bases with no gene match: 7. The CDR3 coding sequence is TGTGCCAGTAGGGACAGGGTCTTAGGTGAGCAGTTCTTC. Its translation is CASRDRVLGEQFF.

The chain has TRBV28 and TRBJ2-7, with D perhaps TRBD2 (5 bases). CDR1 is MDHEN and CDR2 is SYDVKM in the germline V gene. The CDR3 is made up of 15 amino acids. Between the trimmed V and J ends, which lost 5 bases and 4 bases, there was a span of 18 bases. The CDR3 region is CASSLSPWTGYEQYF. The CDR3 DNA follows: TGTGCCAGCAGTCTATCCCCCTGGACGGGGTACGAGCAGTACTTC. Combining the CDR3 with reference TRBV28 and TRBJ2-7 gives the whole variable domain DVKVTQSSRYLVKRTGEKVFLECVQDMDHENMFWYRQDPGLGLRLIYFSYDVKMKEKGDIPEGYSVSREKKERFSLILESASTNQTSMYLCASSLSPWTGYEQYFGPGTRLTVT.

The sample holds one count of this clone. This chain uses TRBV6-4 with TRBJ2-5; 7 bases are shared with TRBD2. With the DNA end fitting TRBJ2-7 better, the J assignment may be wrong. The CDR3 loop spans 13 amino acids. Germline values: CDR1 MRHNA, CDR2 SNTAGT. CDR3 sequence reads: CARKTTSAYEQYF. For the CDR3, the DNA is TGTGCCAGGAAGACTACTAGCGCCTACGAGCAGTACTTC.

The J gene is TRBJ2-7, the V gene TRBV11-1, with a possible D match to TRBD2 (6 bases). V shed 0 bases and J shed 2 bases, with 11 bases lying between them. The CDR3 sequence is 15 residues long. Germline loops: CDR1 SGHAT, CDR2 FQDESV (reference sequence). CDR3 in DNA: TGTGCCAGCAGCTTAGCTAGCGGTTCTACCTACGAGCAGTACTTC. Protein sequence: CASSLASGSTYEQYF.